A selection of T cell receptor beta chains follows, all from one sample in a study of blood T cell repertoires in COVID-19. Here immunoSEQ multiplex PCR was the method, and the copy in TCRdb shows in-frame clones only, minus some. The sample carries about 84,000 clones, 83% recorded once. The sequencing input was peripheral blood. Source of these receptors: a woman of 80 years or more with acute or convalescent COVID-19. CDR3s include the opening cysteine and the closing phenylalanine or tryptophan. D genes are given only for firm matches. Clone size is not always given. Where it is, it says once, few, many or a class for expanded clones.

CDR3 protein: CASSLLPGEGNEQFF
CDR3 DNA: TGCGCCAGCAGCTTGTTGCCCGGGGAGGGGAATGAGCAGTTCTTC
V gene: TRBV5-1
D gene: TRBD2
clone size: -
J gene: TRBJ2-1

CDR3 protein: CASSYPHNDRGRYEQYF
CDR3 DNA: TGTGCCAGCAGTTACCCCCATAACGACAGGGGGCGGTACGAGCAGTACTTC
V gene: TRBV6-2/TRBV6-3
D gene: TRBD1
clone size: -
J gene: TRBJ2-7

CDR3 protein: CAISEGGGNQPQHF
CDR3 DNA: TGTGCCATCAGTGAGGGAGGGGGCAATCAGCCCCAGCATTTT
V gene: TRBV10-3
D gene: -
clone size: few
J gene: TRBJ1-5

CDR3 protein: CASSQKGEQYF
CDR3 DNA: TGTGCCAGCAGCCAGAAGGGGGAGCAGTACTTC
V gene: TRBV4-2
D gene: -
clone size: -
J gene: TRBJ2-7

CDR3 protein: CASSPGTAWRGGEQFF
CDR3 DNA: TGTGCCAGCAGCCCCGGGACTGCCTGGCGGGGTGGTGAGCAGTTCTTC
V gene: TRBV3-1/TRBV3-2
D gene: -
clone size: -
J gene: TRBJ2-1

CDR3 protein: CASSLLAGGPGELFF
CDR3 DNA: TGTGCCAGCAGTTTACTAGCGGGAGGCCCCGGGGAGCTGTTTTTT
V gene: TRBV27
D gene: TRBD2
clone size: -
J gene: TRBJ2-2

CDR3 protein: CASSLAPGAQETQYF
CDR3 DNA: TGTGCCAGCAGCTTAGCTCCCGGAGCCCAAGAGACCCAGTACTTC
V gene: TRBV7-6
D gene: -
clone size: -
J gene: TRBJ2-5

CDR3 protein: CASSPDRGDHSNQPQHF
CDR3 DNA: TGTGCCAGCAGCCCTGACAGGGGGGATCATAGCAATCAGCCCCAGCATTTT
V gene: TRBV6-2/TRBV6-3
D gene: TRBD1
clone size: -
J gene: TRBJ1-5

CDR3 protein: CASSPRAGEAREQYF
CDR3 DNA: TGTGCCAGCTCACCACGGGCGGGAGAAGCAAGGGAGCAGTACTTC
V gene: TRBV18
D gene: TRBD2
clone size: -
J gene: TRBJ2-7

CDR3 protein: CASRRDTNYEQYF
CDR3 DNA: TGTGCCAGTAGAAGGGACACCAACTACGAGCAGTACTTC
V gene: TRBV27
D gene: -
clone size: -
J gene: TRBJ2-7

CDR3 protein: CASSLDGGSGHEQYF
CDR3 DNA: TGCGCCAGCAGCTTGGACGGGGGATCTGGCCACGAGCAGTACTTC
V gene: TRBV5-1
D gene: -
clone size: once
J gene: TRBJ2-7

CDR3 protein: CASSLGTASNYGYTF
CDR3 DNA: TGTGCCAGCAGTTTGGGGACAGCATCTAACTATGGCTACACCTTC
V gene: TRBV28
D gene: TRBD1
clone size: -
J gene: TRBJ1-2

CDR3 protein: CASPRSHQADTQYF
CDR3 DNA: TGTGCCAGCCCAAGGTCCCACCAGGCAGATACGCAGTATTTT
V gene: TRBV2
D gene: -
clone size: -
J gene: TRBJ2-3

CDR3 protein: CASSLEGGRWTGELFF
CDR3 DNA: TGTGCCAGCAGCTTGGAAGGCGGGAGATGGACCGGGGAGCTGTTTTTT
V gene: TRBV5-8
D gene: TRBD2
clone size: few
J gene: TRBJ2-2

CDR3 protein: CAWSGTGDQPQHF
CDR3 DNA: TGTGCCTGGAGTGGGACAGGGGATCAGCCCCAGCATTTT
V gene: TRBV30
D gene: TRBD1
clone size: -
J gene: TRBJ1-5

CDR3 protein: CASSLSASGYSYEQYF
CDR3 DNA: TGTGCCAGCAGTTTATCTGCTAGCGGTTATTCCTACGAGCAGTACTTC
V gene: TRBV27
D gene: TRBD2
clone size: -
J gene: TRBJ2-7

CDR3 protein: CASSSRGEQTQYF
CDR3 DNA: TGTGCCAGCAGCTCCCGGGGGGAGCAGACCCAGTACTTC
V gene: TRBV7-2
D gene: TRBD2
clone size: -
J gene: TRBJ2-5

CDR3 protein: CASSIVGRGRVGAFF
CDR3 DNA: TGTGCCAGTAGTATAGTAGGAAGGGGAAGGGTGGGAGCTTTCTTT
V gene: TRBV19
D gene: -
clone size: -
J gene: TRBJ1-1

CDR3 protein: CASRAGVGTDTQYF
CDR3 DNA: TGTGCCAGCAGAGCGGGAGTGGGCACAGATACGCAGTATTTT
V gene: TRBV6-4
D gene: TRBD2
clone size: -
J gene: TRBJ2-3

CDR3 protein: CASTFSELGGGVIEAFF
CDR3 DNA: TGTGCCAGCACATTCTCGGAGTTGGGGGGGGGAGTTATTGAAGCTTTCTTT
V gene: TRBV28
D gene: -
clone size: -
J gene: TRBJ1-1

CDR3 protein: CASSQGLPRRETYNEQFF
CDR3 DNA: TGTGCCAGCAGCCAAGGGCTCCCTAGGCGGGAGACGTACAATGAGCAGTTCTTC
V gene: TRBV3-1/TRBV3-2
D gene: TRBD2
clone size: -
J gene: TRBJ2-1

CDR3 protein: CASSLGTGKETQYF
CDR3 DNA: TGTGCCAGCAGCTTAGGAACAGGGAAAGAGACCCAGTACTTC
V gene: TRBV7-9
D gene: -
clone size: once
J gene: TRBJ2-5

CDR3 protein: CASSYSAPGGVYNEQFF
CDR3 DNA: TGTGCCAGCAGTTACTCGGCCCCAGGGGGCGTCTACAATGAGCAGTTCTTC
V gene: TRBV6-2/TRBV6-3
D gene: TRBD1
clone size: -
J gene: TRBJ2-1

CDR3 protein: CASSLAAGWGGYTF
CDR3 DNA: TGTGCCAGCAGCTTGGCCGCGGGGTGGGGTGGCTACACCTTC
V gene: TRBV5-4
D gene: -
clone size: -
J gene: TRBJ1-2

CDR3 protein: CASSQGPASGTQYF
CDR3 DNA: TGCGCCAGCAGCCAAGGTCCGGCCTCAGGGACCCAGTACTTC
V gene: TRBV4-1
D gene: -
clone size: few
J gene: TRBJ2-5

CDR3 protein: CASSEQREPDTQYF
CDR3 DNA: TGTGCCAGCAGTGAACAAAGGGAGCCAGATACGCAGTATTTT
V gene: TRBV6-1
D gene: -
clone size: -
J gene: TRBJ2-3

CDR3 protein: CASSQADRGYEQYF
CDR3 DNA: TGTGCCAGCAGCCAAGCGGACAGGGGGTACGAGCAGTACTTC
V gene: TRBV3-1/TRBV3-2
D gene: TRBD1
clone size: once
J gene: TRBJ2-7

CDR3 protein: CAISEGPGHSYEQYF
CDR3 DNA: TGTGCCATCAGTGAGGGGCCGGGACACTCCTACGAGCAGTACTTC
V gene: TRBV10-3
D gene: -
clone size: -
J gene: TRBJ2-7

CDR3 protein: CASSLPASGVPYEQYF
CDR3 DNA: TGTGCCAGCAGTCTCCCTGCGAGCGGGGTTCCCTACGAGCAGTACTTC
V gene: TRBV6-6
D gene: TRBD2
clone size: -
J gene: TRBJ2-7

CDR3 protein: CASSMQIQETQYF
CDR3 DNA: TGTGCCAGTAGTATGCAGATTCAAGAGACCCAGTACTTC
V gene: TRBV19
D gene: -
clone size: -
J gene: TRBJ2-5

CDR3 protein: CASSHITDTQYF
CDR3 DNA: TGTGCCAGCAGCCATATCACAGATACGCAGTATTTT
V gene: TRBV3-1/TRBV3-2
D gene: -
clone size: -
J gene: TRBJ2-3

CDR3 protein: CASSLSSTGHYGYTF
CDR3 DNA: TGTGCCAGCAGTTTATCTTCGACAGGCCATTATGGCTACACCTTC
V gene: TRBV27
D gene: -
clone size: -
J gene: TRBJ1-2

CDR3 protein: CASRPGDNNEQFF
CDR3 DNA: TGCGCCAGCAGACCGGGAGACAACAATGAGCAGTTCTTC
V gene: TRBV5-1
D gene: -
clone size: -
J gene: TRBJ2-1

CDR3 protein: CASSYRASNSGNTIYF
CDR3 DNA: TGTGCCAGTTCGTACAGGGCGAGTAACTCTGGAAACACCATATATTTT
V gene: TRBV19
D gene: -
clone size: -
J gene: TRBJ1-3

CDR3 protein: CASSTGTSGRAHIPQYF
CDR3 DNA: TGTGCCAGCAGCACCGGGACTAGCGGGAGGGCCCATATACCCCAGTACTTC
V gene: TRBV5-5
D gene: TRBD2
clone size: -
J gene: TRBJ2-5

CDR3 protein: CASRQGHAGELFF
CDR3 DNA: TGTGCCAGTAGACAGGGGCACGCCGGGGAGCTGTTTTTT
V gene: TRBV19
D gene: TRBD1
clone size: -
J gene: TRBJ2-2

CDR3 protein: CASSQDMSSYNEQFF
CDR3 DNA: TGTGCCAGCAGCCAAGATATGAGCTCCTACAATGAGCAGTTCTTC
V gene: TRBV4-2
D gene: -
clone size: -
J gene: TRBJ2-1

CDR3 protein: CASSESRSGSDEQYF
CDR3 DNA: TGCGCCAGCAGTGAGTCGCGGAGCGGGAGTGACGAGCAGTACTTC
V gene: TRBV10-2
D gene: TRBD2
clone size: once
J gene: TRBJ2-7

CDR3 protein: CASSLALTSGDEQYF
CDR3 DNA: TGTGCCAGCAGCTTAGCGCTCACTAGCGGGGACGAGCAGTACTTC
V gene: TRBV7-8
D gene: TRBD2
clone size: -
J gene: TRBJ2-7

CDR3 protein: CASSGQGEGVETQYF
CDR3 DNA: TGCGCCAGCAGTGGTCAGGGTGAAGGAGTTGAGACCCAGTACTTC
V gene: TRBV10-1
D gene: -
clone size: -
J gene: TRBJ2-5

CDR3 protein: CASSLVGDQETQYF
CDR3 DNA: TGTGCCAGCAGCCTAGTCGGGGACCAAGAGACCCAGTACTTC
V gene: TRBV3-1/TRBV3-2
D gene: -
clone size: -
J gene: TRBJ2-5

CDR3 protein: CASSPHRAGLAKNIQYF
CDR3 DNA: TGTGCCAGCAGCCCGCACCGAGCGGGATTAGCCAAAAACATTCAGTACTTC
V gene: TRBV7-9
D gene: TRBD2
clone size: -
J gene: TRBJ2-4

CDR3 protein: CASSLGEGTGNGYTF
CDR3 DNA: TGTGCCAGCAGCTTAGGGGAAGGGACAGGTAATGGCTACACCTTC
V gene: TRBV7-9
D gene: TRBD1
clone size: -
J gene: TRBJ1-2

CDR3 protein: CASSFNRGRDYGYTF
CDR3 DNA: TGTGCCAGCAGCTTTAACAGGGGGCGCGACTATGGCTACACCTTC
V gene: TRBV6-4
D gene: TRBD1
clone size: many
J gene: TRBJ1-2

CDR3 protein: CASSLVSGQETQYF
CDR3 DNA: TGTGCCAGCAGCTTAGTCAGCGGCCAAGAGACCCAGTACTTC
V gene: TRBV7-2
D gene: -
clone size: -
J gene: TRBJ2-5

CDR3 protein: CASSLGQPPDTQYF
CDR3 DNA: TGTGCCAGCAGTTTGGGACAGCCTCCGGATACGCAGTATTTT
V gene: TRBV27
D gene: TRBD1
clone size: -
J gene: TRBJ2-3

CDR3 protein: CASSLVSGSAAGELFF
CDR3 DNA: TGTGCCAGCAGCTTGGTTAGCGGGAGTGCGGCCGGGGAGCTGTTTTTT
V gene: TRBV5-6
D gene: TRBD2
clone size: -
J gene: TRBJ2-2

CDR3 protein: CATSRDYGGSGTDTQYF
CDR3 DNA: TGTGCCACCAGCAGAGATTACGGCGGGAGTGGCACAGATACGCAGTATTTT
V gene: TRBV15
D gene: TRBD2
clone size: -
J gene: TRBJ2-3